The following is a T cell receptor (beta chain) sequence with its context. The source of the sample is a study of radiotherapy plus CTLA-4 blockade in lung cancer. Study-wide context: Objective responses were observed in 15% to 20% of patients, and disease control was achieved by 30% to 40%.

Measured with immunoSEQ multiplex PCR; TCRdb has only the in-frame clones, and not every one. Here the sample spans about 98,000 clones, around nine tenths being singletons. Germline trimming cut 0 bases from V and 10 bases from J; bases unmatched to any gene: 5. This CDR3 contains 13 residues. Germline V CDR1 and CDR2: MNHEY, SMNVEV (reference sequence). The receptor's source is a human donor with non-small cell lung cancer that progressed on radiotherapy plus ipilimumab. Sequenced here: peripheral blood, sampled from a patient treated with radiotherapy plus ipilimumab. The V and J genes are TRBV27 and TRBJ1-1, with 7 bases aligning to TRBD1. The CDR3 DNA sequence: TGTGCCAGCAGTTTATCGGGACAGAGTGTAGCTTTCTTT. Protein sequence: CASSLSGQSVAFF.